The 19 T cell receptor beta chains below come from one sample, sequenced in a study of CD8+CD57+ T cells in acquired aplastic anemia. An expansion of CD8+CD57+ cells by flow cytometry had been shown in patients chosen for sequencing. Investigators profiled TCR beta VDJ and CDR3 from genomic DNA template. A single record per CDR3 protein comes from TCRdb applying MiXCR to the reads. The data contain 450,000 to 600,000 distinct CDR3 sequences, less than 35% of them singletons. Sequencing input: sorted CD4+, CD8+, or CD8+CD57+ T cells (not recorded which) from PBMCs. The receptor source for this set is a human donor with aplastic anemia.

The chain carries TRBV6-2 or TRBV6-3 and TRBJ1-1, with 7 bases identical to TRBD1. This CDR3 is built from 15 residues. Unmatched junction bases numbered 9, after V lost 5 bases and J lost 3 bases. Per the germline V gene, CDR1 is MNHEY and CDR2 is SVGEGT. CDR3 nucleotide sequence: TGTGCCAGCAGTACAACTCCAGGGGGGCACACTGAAGCTTTCTTT. Its translation is CASSTTPGGHTEAFF.

This clonotype appeared a few times. The chain recombines TRBV20-1 with TRBJ1-2; D unresolved. V gave up 0 bases and J gave up 1 base, with 18 bases separating them. The CDR3 is 17 residues long. Germline CDR1 DFQATT, CDR2 SNEGSKA (reference sequence). The chain's CDR3 is CSARDARRTKLNYGYTF. The CDR3 DNA follows: TGCAGTGCTAGAGATGCAAGACGGACCAAACTTAACTATGGCTACACCTTC.

The table lists this clonotype with many counts. The gene calls are TRBV2 and TRBJ1-2, with 7 bases lining up with TRBD1. The germline CDR1 and CDR2 sequences are SNHLY and FYNNEI. This CDR3 contains 13 residues. With V trimmed by 8 bases and J by 8 bases, 11 bases remained unmatched. The CDR3 nucleotides read TGTGCCAGCTCCATGGACAGGACGGGGGGCTACACCTTC. Translated: CASSMDRTGGYTF.

Worth noting for this clonotype: This may be a read error: a much more frequent sequence differs by one nucleotide. The rearrangement links TRBV7-9 to TRBJ2-7; D is unclear. V was pared by 5 bases and J by 0 bases, with 14 bases between. This CDR3 is built from 15 residues. CDR1 SEHNR and CDR2 FQNEAQ come from the germline V gene (reference sequence). The CDR3 loop is CASSREKASSYEQYF. The DNA of the CDR3 is TGTGCCAGCAGCCGAGAGAAAGCCAGCTCCTACGAGCAGTACTTC.

This clonotype was observed many times. The rearrangement joins TRBV29-1 to TRBJ1-4, with D uncertain. Germline CDR1 reads SQVTM; CDR2 reads ANQGSEA. The CDR3 totals 11 residues. Trimming removed 4 bases from V and 8 bases from J, with 8 bases in between. In DNA form, the CDR3 reads TGCAGCGTTGTAGGAAGGGAAAAACTGTTTTTT. Protein sequence: CSVVGREKLFF. The variable domain in full, with the rest retrieved from reference TRBV29-1 and TRBJ1-4, is SAVISQKPSRDICQRGTSLTIQCQVDSQVTMMFWYRQQPGQSLTLIATANQGSEATYESGFVIDKFPISRPNLTFSTLTVSNMSPEDSSIYLCSVVGREKLFFGSGTQLSVL.

This chain links TRBV20-1 with TRBJ1-3, with D uncertain. The V gene's germline CDR1 is DFQATT and CDR2 SNEGSKA (reference sequence). Deletions cut 4 bases from V and 6 bases from J, with 7 bases between. The CDR3 sequence is 11 residues long. The CDR3 bases are TGCAGTGCTAATACCCTAAACACCATATATTTT. Its protein product is CSANTLNTIYF.

The chain has TRBV5-1 and TRBJ1-2; D might be TRBD1 (6 bases). CDR1 SGHRS and CDR2 YFSETQ come from the germline V gene. V was trimmed by 0 bases and J by 6 bases, leaving 9 bases between them. This CDR3 has 13 residues. The DNA for the CDR3 is TGCGCCAGCAGCTTGGTCGCAGGGGATGGCTACACCTTC. It translates to CASSLVAGDGYTF.

The rearrangement links TRBV7-9 to TRBJ2-3; D uncertain. Per the germline V gene, CDR1 is SEHNR and CDR2 is FQNEAQ (reference sequence). The germline V and J ends were trimmed by 3 bases and 2 bases, with 9 bases remaining between them. The CDR3 spans 14 residues. In nucleotides, the CDR3 is TGTGCCAGCAGCTTGGTCAGGCACACAGATACGCAGTATTTT. This gives the protein CASSLVRHTDTQYF.

This clonotype was seen repeatedly, ten times or more. This chain links TRBV9 with TRBJ2-7; D call uncertain. The CDR3 consists of 15 residues. Germline V gene lookup returns CDR1 SGDLS and CDR2 YYNGEE. V lost 0 bases and J lost 5, with 15 bases in between. The CDR3 loop is CASSVAAGSHDEQYF. The DNA of the CDR3 is TGTGCCAGCAGCGTAGCGGCCGGGTCCCACGACGAGCAGTACTTC.

This clonotype was picked up many times. The rearrangement uses TRBV2 and TRBJ1-5; possibly TRBD1 for D (6 bases). The CDR3 loop spans 14 amino acids. CDR1 and CDR2 from the germline V gene are SNHLY and FYNNEI. The germline V and J ends were trimmed by 6 bases and 5 bases, with 14 bases remaining between them. The CDR3 spells CASSSGGGHQPQHF. CDR3 in DNA: TGTGCCAGCAGCTCGGGGGGGGGGCATCAGCCCCAGCATTTT.

This clonotype was seen many times. The gene calls are TRBV2 and TRBJ2-7, with D perhaps TRBD2 (6 bases). The CDR3 contains 14 residues. CDR1 is SNHLY, CDR2 FYNNEI, per germline. V was cut by 7 bases and J by 0 bases, with 13 bases left in between. The CDR3: CASTPGGDSYEQYF. In nucleotides, the CDR3 is TGTGCCAGCACCCCGGGCGGGGACTCCTACGAGCAGTACTTC.

As for this clonotype: Being one base from a much bigger clone, this may be a read error. V and J are TRBV25-1 and TRBJ2-7; D not resolved. The CDR3 length is 13 residues. The V and J ends lost 6 bases and 1 base respectively, with 10 bases between them. Germline V gene lookup returns CDR1 MGHDK and CDR2 SYGVNS. CDR3 region: CASRYNSSYEQYF. Written as DNA, the CDR3 is TGTGCCAGCAGATACAACAGTTCCTACGAGCAGTACTTC.

There are a few counts of this clonotype. This sequence joins TRBV30 and TRBJ1-2; D perhaps matches TRBD1 (6 bases). The CDR3 covers 15 residues. Germline V gene lookup returns CDR1 GTSNPN and CDR2 SVGIG (reference sequence). V lost 0 bases and J 2 bases, leaving 13 bases between the germline ends. The CDR3 nucleotides are TGTGCCTGGAGTGTAGGGGCAGGGACAAACTATGGCTACACCTTC. Translated, it gives CAWSVGAGTNYGYTF. The whole variable domain, filled in from reference TRBV30 and TRBJ1-2, reads SQTIHQWPATLVQPVGSPLSLECTVEGTSNPNLYWYRQAAGRGLQLLFYSVGIGQISSEVPQNLSASRPQDRQFILSSKKLLLSDSGFYLCAWSVGAGTNYGYTFGSGTRLTVV.

The chain uses TRBV14 and TRBJ2-1; maybe TRBD2 (5 bases). This CDR3 spans 15 amino acids. From germline, CDR1 is SGHDN and CDR2 FVKESK. The ends were cut back, 0 bases at V and 9 bases at J, with 15 bases in the middle. The CDR3 DNA is TGTGCCAGCAGCCAAGAAGTTGCGAGGGCACGTGAGCAGTTCTTC. Its translation is CASSQEVARAREQFF. Supplemented by reference TRBV14 and TRBJ2-1, the full variable domain reads EAGVTQFPSHSVIEKGQTVTLRCDPISGHDNLYWYRRVMGKEIKFLLHFVKESKQDESGMPNNRFLAERTGGTYSTLKVQPAELEDSGVYFCASSQEVARAREQFFGPGTRLTVL.

This clonotype was seen many times. The CDR3, as DNA: TGCGCCAGCAGTGAGATATCTGGGTCAGGGGTAACCTACGAGCAGTACTTC. Translated, it gives CASSEISGSGVTYEQYF. The chain has TRBV10-2 and TRBJ2-7; tentatively, D is TRBD1 (6 bases). V lost 2 bases and J lost 2, with 19 bases in between. Germline V gene lookup returns CDR1 WSHSY and CDR2 SAAADI. The CDR3 runs to 17 residues.

About this clonotype: A much larger clone differs from this one at a single base, so this may be a read error. This rearrangement joins TRBV2 to TRBJ2-3; 8 bases align to TRBD2. Germline V CDR1 and CDR2: SNHLY, FYNNEI. This CDR3 has 16 amino acids. CDR3 protein: CASSAGLGAGTDTQYF. CDR3 nucleotides: TGTGCCAGTAGTGCGGGACTAGGGGCTGGCACAGATACGCAGTATTTT. Together with reference TRBV2 and TRBJ2-3, the CDR3 gives the full variable domain: EPEVTQTPSHQVTQMGQEVILRCVPISNHLYFYWYRQILGQKVEFLVSFYNNEISEKSEIFDDQFSVERPDGSNFTLKIRSTKLEDSAMYFCASSAGLGAGTDTQYFGPGTRLTVL.

This clonotype has only a few counts. The chain uses TRBV15 and TRBJ1-3; perhaps TRBD1 as D (6 bases). CDR1 and CDR2 (germline): LNHNV, YYDKDF (reference sequence). Trimming removed 3 bases at V and 8 bases at J, with 17 bases between. This CDR3 has 15 residues. The CDR3 is CATSSPQGDGYTIYF. The CDR3 coding sequence is TGTGCCACCAGCAGCCCACAGGGCGATGGCTACACCATATATTTT.

This chain joins TRBV19 and TRBJ1-6; D is uncertain. Trimming removed 7 bases at V and 6 bases at J, with 13 bases between. Germline CDR1 LNHDA, CDR2 SQIVND (reference sequence). CDR3 length: 14 amino acids. CDR3 protein: CASINGRRNSPLHF. The CDR3 DNA sequence: TGTGCCAGTATCAACGGGAGGCGTAATTCACCCCTCCACTTT.

The chain couples TRBV9 to TRBJ2-1; 9 bases match TRBD2. The CDR3 extends over 19 amino acids. Germline values: CDR1 SGDLS, CDR2 YYNGEE. The V segment lost 2 bases and the J segment 0 bases; nucleotides outside the gene matches: 12. CDR3 nucleotide sequence: TGTGCCAGCAGCGTCCCGTGGAGCGGGGGGCAAAGCTCCTACAATGAGCAGTTCTTC. This sequence encodes CASSVPWSGGQSSYNEQFF.